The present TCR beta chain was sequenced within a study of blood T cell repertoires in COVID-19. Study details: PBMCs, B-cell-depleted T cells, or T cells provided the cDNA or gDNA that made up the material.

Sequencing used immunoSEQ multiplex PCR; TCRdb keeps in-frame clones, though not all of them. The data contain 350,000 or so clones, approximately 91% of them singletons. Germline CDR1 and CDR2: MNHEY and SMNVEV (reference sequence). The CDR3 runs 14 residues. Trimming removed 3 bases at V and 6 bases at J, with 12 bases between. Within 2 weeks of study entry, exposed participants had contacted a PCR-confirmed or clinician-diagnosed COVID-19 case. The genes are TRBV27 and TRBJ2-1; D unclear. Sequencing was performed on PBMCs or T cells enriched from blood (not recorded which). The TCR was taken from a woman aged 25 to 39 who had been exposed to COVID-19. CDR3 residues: CASSFEFPGNEQFF. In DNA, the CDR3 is TGTGCCAGCAGTTTCGAATTTCCGGGCAATGAGCAGTTCTTC.